The 14 T cell receptor beta chains in this list originate from one sample, sequenced in a study of PD-L1 blockade in urothelial cancer. Produced via immunoSEQ multiplex PCR; TCRdb's table is partial and in-frame only. The sample records approximately 51,000 clones, 86% being singletons. The time point was: pretreatment peripheral blood. Sequencing was performed on PBMCs, taken around atezolizumab (anti-PD-L1) treatment. All receptors derive from a man aged 60-69 years with urothelial cancer.

CDR3 coding DNA: TGCGCCAGCAGTCCCATAGAAGTGAGCACTGAAGCTTTCTTT. Translating it yields CASSPIEVSTEAFF. The chain joins TRBV5-1 to TRBJ1-1; unclear D gene. CDR3 size: 14 residues. Trimming removed 5 bases at V and 4 bases at J, with 15 bases between. Germline V lookup: CDR1 SGHRS, CDR2 YFSETQ. The whole variable domain, filled in from reference TRBV5-1 and TRBJ1-1, reads KAGVTQTPRYLIKTRGQQVTLSCSPISGHRSVSWYQQTPGQGLQFLFEYFSETQRNKGNFPGRFSGRQFSNSRSEMNVSTLELGDSALYLCASSPIEVSTEAFFGQGTRLTVV.

The rearrangement joins TRBV18 to TRBJ1-1, with TRBD1 as a possible D gene (5 bases). Trimming left V 4 bases short and J 1 base short, with 10 bases between. This CDR3 is built from 14 residues. Germline assignment: CDR1 KGHSH and CDR2 LQKENI. The DNA of the CDR3 is TGTGCCAGCTCACTCGGGACTCAGAACACTGAAGCTTTCTTT. Translated: CASSLGTQNTEAFF.

This chain joins TRBV7-2 and TRBJ1-1; 8 bases agree with TRBD1. Germline CDR1 SGHTA, CDR2 FQGNSA. The trim removed 4 bases at V and 10 bases at J, leaving 11 bases unmatched. The CDR3 spans 14 residues. The CDR3 coding sequence is TGTGCCAGCAGCTCCAGGGGGCTCTCTTCGGGAGCTTTCTTT. Its translation: CASSSRGLSSGAFF.

The chain employs TRBV5-8 and TRBJ2-7; 9 nucleotides agree with TRBD1. The CDR3 has 14 residues. Germline CDR1 SGHTS, CDR2 YDEGEE. Trimming at V came to 2 bases and at J to 1 base, leaving 1 base not matched to a gene. The chain's CDR3 is CASSFDRGSYEQYF. DNA for the CDR3: TGTGCCAGCAGCTTTGACAGGGGGTCCTACGAGCAGTACTTC.

The CDR3 reads CASSTPGAYEQYF. Written as DNA, the CDR3 is TGTGCCAGCAGCACACCGGGGGCCTACGAGCAGTACTTC. The rearrangement uses TRBV7-2 and TRBJ2-7; D might be TRBD2 (6 bases). This CDR3 comprises 13 residues. V dropped 5 bases and J dropped 2 bases, with 10 bases sitting between them. The germline V gene has CDR1 SGHTA and CDR2 FQGNSA. Full variable domain (missing parts from reference TRBV7-2 and TRBJ2-7): GAGVSQSPSNKVTEKGKDVELRCDPISGHTALYWYRQSLGQGLEFLIYFQGNSAPDKSGLPSDRFSAERTGGSVSTLTIQRTQQEDSAVYLCASSTPGAYEQYFGPGTRLTVT.

The chain is built from TRBV5-1 and TRBJ2-7, with D possibly TRBD2 on 5 matching bases. Germline CDR1 and CDR2: SGHRS and YFSETQ. Trimming removed 4 bases at V and 2 bases at J, with 10 bases between. CDR3 length: 13 amino acids. CDR3 DNA: TGCGCCAGCAGCGAGGCGGGTACCTACGAGCAGTACTTC. Amino acids: CASSEAGTYEQYF.

This sequence joins TRBV6-1 and TRBJ2-5; tentatively, D is TRBD2 (5 bases). Trimming left V 6 bases short and J 3 bases short, with 11 bases between. In germline, CDR1 is MNHNS, CDR2 SASEGT. CDR3 length: 13 amino acids. The CDR3 protein is CASSWRPEETQYF. The CDR3 DNA reads as TGTGCCAGCAGCTGGAGGCCCGAAGAGACCCAGTACTTC.

This clone has a single count. The CDR3 DNA is TGCGCCAGCAGCTTGGACAGGGAATCTGGAAACACCATATATTTT. Encoded protein: CASSLDRESGNTIYF. The chain joins TRBV5-1 to TRBJ1-3, with D possibly being TRBD1 (6 bases). CDR1 and CDR2 from the germline V gene are SGHRS and YFSETQ. The CDR3 has 15 residues. V was trimmed by 0 bases and J by 1 base, leaving 8 bases between them. The variable domain in full, completed from reference TRBV5-1 and TRBJ1-3, reads KAGVTQTPRYLIKTRGQQVTLSCSPISGHRSVSWYQQTPGQGLQFLFEYFSETQRNKGNFPGRFSGRQFSNSRSEMNVSTLELGDSALYLCASSLDRESGNTIYFGEGSWLTVV.

The DNA of the CDR3 is TGCGCCAGCCAATCCGGGGAGCTGTTTTTT. This sequence encodes CASQSGELFF. The rearrangement joins TRBV10-2 to TRBJ2-2; no clear D. The ends were cut back, 8 bases at V and 6 bases at J, with 4 bases in the middle. Germline CDR1 reads WSHSY; CDR2 reads SAAADI. The CDR3 loop spans 10 amino acids.

The CDR3 DNA reads as TGTGCCATCACTGGGGACAGGGGCTACGAGCAGTACTTC. Its translation is CAITGDRGYEQYF. The chain links TRBV10-3 to TRBJ2-7, with 10 bases aligning to TRBD1. With V trimmed by 7 bases and J by 3 bases, 3 bases remained unmatched. CDR1 ENHRY and CDR2 SYGVKD come from the germline V gene. The CDR3 is made up of 13 amino acids.

The chain employs TRBV5-1 and TRBJ1-2; 10 nucleotides line up with TRBD1. From germline, CDR1 is SGHRS and CDR2 YFSETQ. Trimming removed 5 bases from V and 6 bases from J; junction bases left unmatched: 4. The length of the CDR3 is 13 residues. The CDR3 region is CASRKDRGHGYTF. In nucleotides, the CDR3 is TGCGCCAGCAGAAAAGACAGGGGGCATGGCTACACCTTC.

The V and J genes are TRBV6-5 and TRBJ1-1, with 11 bases lining up with TRBD1. Germline lookup yields CDR1 MNHEY and CDR2 SVGAGI. The CDR3 loop spans 16 amino acids. The ends lost 0 bases at V and 6 bases at J; junction bases unmatched: 6. The DNA for the CDR3 is TGTGCCAGCAGTTACTCGGGGGACAGGGGGTTGGCTGAAGCTTTCTTT. As protein: CASSYSGDRGLAEAFF.

This clone showed up just a few times. DNA of the CDR3: TGTGCCAGCAGCTTCCGACAGTCTGGGGCCAACGTCCTGACTTTC. This sequence encodes CASSFRQSGANVLTF. The V call is TRBV7-3, the J call TRBJ2-6; D is perhaps TRBD1 (5 bases). This CDR3 comprises 15 residues. From germline, CDR1 is SGHTA and CDR2 FQGTGA. V gave up 3 bases and J gave up 1 base, with 7 bases separating them.

V is TRBV30 and J is TRBJ1-2; D possibly corresponds to TRBD1 (6 bases). Germline assignment: CDR1 GTSNPN and CDR2 SVGIG (reference sequence). V was pared by 2 bases and J by 0 bases, with 10 bases between. The CDR3 runs 14 residues. The CDR3 nucleotides are TGTGCCTGGAGTTATAACAGGGCTAACTATGGCTACACCTTC. Amino acids: CAWSYNRANYGYTF.